The clone carrying this T cell receptor beta chain was recorded many times. This specimen belongs to a study of T cells after yellow fever vaccination. The authors made TCR cDNA by 5'RACE template switching, adding a universal primer site and UMIs. In TCRdb, the 5' RACE reads were re-called with MiXCR into one record per CDR3 protein. The sample includes some 100,000 distinct CDR3 sequences, around 6.7% of them seen just once. Deletions cut 2 bases from V and 1 base from J, with 8 bases between. The CDR3 totals 14 residues. CDR1 is SNHLY and CDR2 is FYNNEI in the germline V gene. The chain couples TRBV2 to TRBJ1-1; D is ambiguous. The TCR was taken from a man aged 18 to 30 who received the YFV17D yellow fever vaccine. The sequences come from CD4+ T cells sorted from PBMCs, collected around 45 days after the first yellow fever vaccination. The CDR3 coding sequence is TGTGCCAGCAGTGAACAGCCCGGGAACACTGAAGCTTTCTTT. It translates to CASSEQPGNTEAFF.